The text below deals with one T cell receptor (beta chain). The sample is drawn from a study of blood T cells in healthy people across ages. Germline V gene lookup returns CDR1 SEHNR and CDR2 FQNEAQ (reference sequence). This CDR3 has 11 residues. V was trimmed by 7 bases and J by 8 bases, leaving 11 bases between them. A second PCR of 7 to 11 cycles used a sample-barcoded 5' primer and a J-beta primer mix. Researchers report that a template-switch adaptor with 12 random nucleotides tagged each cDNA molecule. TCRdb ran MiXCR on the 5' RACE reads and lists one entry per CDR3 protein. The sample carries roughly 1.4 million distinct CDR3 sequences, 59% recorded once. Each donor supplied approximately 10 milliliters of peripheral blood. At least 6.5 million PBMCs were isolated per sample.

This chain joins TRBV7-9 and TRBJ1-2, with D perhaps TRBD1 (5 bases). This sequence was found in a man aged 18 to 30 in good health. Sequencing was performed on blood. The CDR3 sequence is CASNDGGGYTF. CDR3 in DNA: TGTGCCAGCAACGACGGGGGGGGCTACACCTTC.